This T cell receptor beta chain comes out of a study of blood T cell repertoires in COVID-19. The table came from immunoSEQ multiplex PCR; TCRdb's copy has only in-frame clones and leaves some out. The sample includes around 290,000 clones, more than 80% of them seen just once. V shed 1 base and J shed 2 bases, with 6 bases lying between them. CDR1 and CDR2 (germline): LGHDT, YNNKEL (reference sequence). The CDR3 has 15 amino acids. Sequencing was carried out using PBMCs or T cells enriched from blood (not recorded which). The receptor's source is a woman younger than 45 who had recovered from COVID-19. J is TRBJ2-6 and V is TRBV3-1 (or the pseudogene TRBV3-2); D may be TRBD1 (5 bases). In DNA form, the CDR3 reads TGTGCCAGCAGCCAAGGGGGCACTGGGGCCAACGTCCTGACTTTC. This codes for CASSQGGTGANVLTF.